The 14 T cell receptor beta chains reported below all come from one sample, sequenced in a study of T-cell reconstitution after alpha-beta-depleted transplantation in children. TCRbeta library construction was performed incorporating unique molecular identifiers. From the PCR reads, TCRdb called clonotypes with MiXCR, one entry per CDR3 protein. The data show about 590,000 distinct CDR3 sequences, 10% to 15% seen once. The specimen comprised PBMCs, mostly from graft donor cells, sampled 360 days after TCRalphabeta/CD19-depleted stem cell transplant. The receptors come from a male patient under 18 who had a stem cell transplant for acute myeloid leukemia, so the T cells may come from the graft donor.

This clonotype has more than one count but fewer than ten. The CDR3 coding sequence is TGTGCCAGCAGCTTGGGACTCTCCGCACCTAACGAGCAGTACTTC. Translating gives CASSLGLSAPNEQYF. The chain couples TRBV7-2 to TRBJ2-7; D possibly corresponds to TRBD2 (6 bases). Germline CDR1 is SGHTA and CDR2 is FQGNSA. V lost 3 bases and J 5 bases, leaving 17 bases between the germline ends. The CDR3 loop spans 15 amino acids.

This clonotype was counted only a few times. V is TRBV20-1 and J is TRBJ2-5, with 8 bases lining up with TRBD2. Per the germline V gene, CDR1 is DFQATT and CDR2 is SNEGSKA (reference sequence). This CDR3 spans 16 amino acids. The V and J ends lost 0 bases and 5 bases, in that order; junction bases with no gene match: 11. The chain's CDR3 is CSARDQLREVGETQYF. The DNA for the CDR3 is TGCAGTGCTAGAGATCAGCTGCGGGAGGTAGGGGAGACCCAGTACTTC.

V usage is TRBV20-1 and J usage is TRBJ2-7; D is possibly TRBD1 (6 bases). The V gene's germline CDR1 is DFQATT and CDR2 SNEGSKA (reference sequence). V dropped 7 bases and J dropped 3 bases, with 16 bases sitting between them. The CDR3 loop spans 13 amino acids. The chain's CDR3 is CSVLTGLDYEQYF. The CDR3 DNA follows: TGCAGTGTCCTTACAGGGTTGGACTACGAGCAGTACTTC.

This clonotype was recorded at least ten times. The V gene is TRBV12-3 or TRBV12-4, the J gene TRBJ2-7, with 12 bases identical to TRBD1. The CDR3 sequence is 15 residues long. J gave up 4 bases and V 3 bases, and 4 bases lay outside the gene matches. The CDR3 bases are TGTGCCAGCAGTTTCCGGGACAGGGGGCTTTACGAGCAGTACTTC. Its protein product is CASSFRDRGLYEQYF.

CDR3 amino acids: CSAMSSGSLETQYF. As DNA, the CDR3 is TGCAGTGCTATGTCTAGCGGGAGTCTAGAGACCCAGTACTTC. The chain combines TRBV20-1 with TRBJ2-5; 10 bases line up with TRBD2. This CDR3 comprises 14 residues. V lost 4 bases and J lost 4; bases outside the gene matches: 6. Germline CDR1 DFQATT, CDR2 SNEGSKA (reference sequence).

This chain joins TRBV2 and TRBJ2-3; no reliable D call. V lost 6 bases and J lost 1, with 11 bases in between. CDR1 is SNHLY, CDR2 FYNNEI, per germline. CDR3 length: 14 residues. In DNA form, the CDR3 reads TGTGCCAGCAGAGCGACCTCGGGCACAGATACGCAGTATTTT. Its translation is CASRATSGTDTQYF.

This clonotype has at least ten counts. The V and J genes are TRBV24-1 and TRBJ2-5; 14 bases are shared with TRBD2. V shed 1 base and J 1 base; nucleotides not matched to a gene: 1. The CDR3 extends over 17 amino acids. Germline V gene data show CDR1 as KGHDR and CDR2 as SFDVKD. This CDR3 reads CATSDFGLAGGQETQYF. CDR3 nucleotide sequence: TGTGCCACCAGTGATTTCGGACTAGCGGGAGGCCAAGAGACCCAGTACTTC.

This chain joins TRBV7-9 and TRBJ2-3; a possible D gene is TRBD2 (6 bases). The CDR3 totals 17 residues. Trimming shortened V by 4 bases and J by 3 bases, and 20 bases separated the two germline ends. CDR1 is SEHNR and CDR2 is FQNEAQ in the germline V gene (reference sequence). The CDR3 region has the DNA TGTGCCAGCAGCTCAGGGCACGGCAGGGAGGCGACAGATACGCAGTATTTT. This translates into CASSSGHGREATDTQYF.

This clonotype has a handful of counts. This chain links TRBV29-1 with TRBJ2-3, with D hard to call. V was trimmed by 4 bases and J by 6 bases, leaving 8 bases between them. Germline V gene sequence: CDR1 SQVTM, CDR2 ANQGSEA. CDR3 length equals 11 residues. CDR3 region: CSVGVGDTQYF. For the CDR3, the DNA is TGCAGCGTTGGAGTTGGCGATACGCAGTATTTT.

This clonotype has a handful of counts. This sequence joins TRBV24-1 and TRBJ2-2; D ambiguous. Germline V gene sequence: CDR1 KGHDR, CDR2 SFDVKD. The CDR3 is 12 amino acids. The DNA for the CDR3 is TGTGCTGCCAGTCCACAATTAGGGGAGCTGTTTTTT. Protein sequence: CAASPQLGELFF.

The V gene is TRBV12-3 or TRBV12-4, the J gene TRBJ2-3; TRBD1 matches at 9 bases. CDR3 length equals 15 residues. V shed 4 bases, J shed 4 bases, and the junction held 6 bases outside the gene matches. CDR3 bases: TGTGCCAGCAGTTGGACAGGGGAATCTTCAGATACGCAGTATTTT. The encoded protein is CASSWTGESSDTQYF.

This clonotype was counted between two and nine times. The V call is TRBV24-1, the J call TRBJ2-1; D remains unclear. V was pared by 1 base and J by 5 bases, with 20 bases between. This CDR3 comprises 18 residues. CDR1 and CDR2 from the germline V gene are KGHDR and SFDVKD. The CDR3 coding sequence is TGTGCCACCAGTGATTTCGCGTTCGCACTACCTACCGACAATGAGCAGTTCTTC. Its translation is CATSDFAFALPTDNEQFF.

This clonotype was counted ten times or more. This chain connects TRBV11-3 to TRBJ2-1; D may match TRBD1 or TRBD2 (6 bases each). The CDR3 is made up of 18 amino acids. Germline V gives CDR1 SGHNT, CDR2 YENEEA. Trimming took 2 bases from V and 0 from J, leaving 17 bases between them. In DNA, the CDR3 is TGTGCCAGCAGCTTATTCTTATCCGGGGGCGTCTCCTACAATGAGCAGTTCTTC. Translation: CASSLFLSGGVSYNEQFF. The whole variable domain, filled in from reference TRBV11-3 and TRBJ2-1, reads EAGVVQSPRYKIIEKKQPVAFWCNPISGHNTLYWYLQNLGQGPELLIRYENEEAVDDSQLPKDRFSAERLKGVDSTLKIQPAELGDSAVYLCASSLFLSGGVSYNEQFFGPGTRLTVL.

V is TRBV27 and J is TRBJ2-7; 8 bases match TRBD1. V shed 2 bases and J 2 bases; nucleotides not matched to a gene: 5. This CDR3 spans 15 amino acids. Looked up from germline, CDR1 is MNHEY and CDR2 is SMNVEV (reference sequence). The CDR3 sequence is CASSLGPGQAYEQYF. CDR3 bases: TGTGCCAGCAGTTTAGGACCGGGACAGGCCTACGAGCAGTACTTC.